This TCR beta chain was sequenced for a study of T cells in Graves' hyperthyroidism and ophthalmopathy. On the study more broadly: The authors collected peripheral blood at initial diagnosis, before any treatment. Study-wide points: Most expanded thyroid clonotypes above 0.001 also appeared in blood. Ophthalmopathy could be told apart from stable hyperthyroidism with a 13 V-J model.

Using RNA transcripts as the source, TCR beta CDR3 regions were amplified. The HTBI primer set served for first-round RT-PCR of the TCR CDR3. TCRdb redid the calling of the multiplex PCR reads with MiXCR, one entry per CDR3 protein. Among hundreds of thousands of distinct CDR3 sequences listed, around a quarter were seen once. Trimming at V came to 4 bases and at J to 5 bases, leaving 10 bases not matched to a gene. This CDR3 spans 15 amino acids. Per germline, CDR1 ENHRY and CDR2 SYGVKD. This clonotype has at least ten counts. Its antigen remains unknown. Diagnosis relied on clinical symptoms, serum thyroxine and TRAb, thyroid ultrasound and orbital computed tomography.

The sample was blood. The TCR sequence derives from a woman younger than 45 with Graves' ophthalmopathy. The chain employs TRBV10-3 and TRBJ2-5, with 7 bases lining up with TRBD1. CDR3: CAISATTGKRETQYF. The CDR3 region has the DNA TGTGCCATCAGTGCCACGACAGGGAAGAGGGAGACCCAGTACTTC.